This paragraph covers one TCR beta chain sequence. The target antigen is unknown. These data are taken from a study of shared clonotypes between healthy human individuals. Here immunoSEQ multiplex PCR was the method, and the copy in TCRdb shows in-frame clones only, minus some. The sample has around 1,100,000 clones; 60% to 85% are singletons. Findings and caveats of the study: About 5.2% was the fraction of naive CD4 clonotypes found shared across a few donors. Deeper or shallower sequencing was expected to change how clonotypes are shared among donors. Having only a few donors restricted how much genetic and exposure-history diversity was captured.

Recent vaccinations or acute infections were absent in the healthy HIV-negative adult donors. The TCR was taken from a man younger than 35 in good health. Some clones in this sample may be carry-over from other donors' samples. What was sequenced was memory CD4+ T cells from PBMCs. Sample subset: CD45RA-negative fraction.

The CDR3: CASADRVAEAFF. CDR3 coding DNA: TGTGCCAGCGCAGACAGGGTCGCTGAAGCTTTCTTT. The V gene is TRBV7-2, the J gene TRBJ1-1, with TRBD1 matching 7 bases. This CDR3 spans 12 amino acids. Germline CDR1 reads SGHTA; CDR2 reads FQGNSA. Germline trimming cut 8 bases from V and 6 bases from J; bases unmatched to any gene: 6.